This T cell receptor (beta chain) stems from a study of blood T cells in healthy people across ages. General study results and limits: Both higher diversity and more naive CD4+ cells marked long-lived donors when set against aged donors.

CDR1 and CDR2 (germline): SQVTM, ANQGSEA. The CDR3 sequence is 16 residues long. Trimming removed 7 bases from V and 3 bases from J; junction bases left unmatched: 9. Alongside a J-beta primer mix, a sample-barcoded 5' primer served in a second PCR lasting 7 to 11 cycles. TCRdb analysed the 5' RACE reads with MiXCR anew, one entry per CDR3 protein. The data show approximately 1.5 million distinct CDR3 sequences, with roughly 43% seen just once and approximately 4.1% held by the top ten. Notes on this clonotype: The antigen is not known.

The gene calls are TRBV29-1 and TRBJ2-1; TRBD2 matches 13 bases. The source of this sequence is a woman aged 18-29 years in good health. The sample consisted of blood. CDR3 in amino acids: CSASGLAGAHYNEQFF. The CDR3 nucleotides read TGCAGCGCTTCCGGACTAGCGGGAGCTCACTACAATGAGCAGTTCTTC.